This T cell receptor beta chain came from a study of OX40 agonist ivuxolimab in advanced cancers. About the investigation overall: The costimulatory receptor OX40 (CD134) was targeted by ivuxolimab, a fully human IgG2 agonistic monoclonal antibody. Intravenous ivuxolimab was administered to patients every 2 weeks at six dose levels: 0.01, 0.1, 0.3, 1.5, 3 and 10 mg/kg. Patients were allowed to have had prior anti-PD-1, anti-PD-L1 or anti-CTLA-4 therapy, and approximately 40% of the dose-escalation patients had been treated with checkpoint inhibitors. Among the approximately 54 dose-escalation patients, 19 had hepatocellular carcinoma, about 15 melanoma, 9 renal cell carcinoma and 9 head and neck cancer. The dose-escalation cohort was 82.7% male with a mean age of 60 years, ranging from about 20 to 80. Peripheral TCRbeta sequencing aimed to test whether ivuxolimab altered TCR sequence diversity and caused clonal T-cell expansion. The paper describes the monotherapy dose-escalation part (N of about 57 patients) of the phase I trial of ivuxolimab. Partial responses occurred in three dose-escalation patients, of whom one had hepatocellular carcinoma and two had cutaneous melanoma. Broader findings and caveats from the paper: Antigen specificity was not determined for the clonally expanded peripheral T cells. After ivuxolimab, CD8+ T cells had more expanded clones than CD4+ T cells on average. Clonal expansion of both CD4+ and CD8+ blood T cells was observed from baseline to week 6 at doses 0.1 to 3.0 mg/kg. Low levels of normalized T-cell clonal expansion were also seen in some patients who did not respond. In partial responders in the 0.1-3.0 mg/kg groups, normalized peripheral clonal expansion was found to be among the lowest, especially among CD8+ T cells.

V lost 6 bases and J lost 6 bases; the stretch between them is 18 bases long. CDR1 and CDR2 are drawn from the germline V gene: ENHRY, SYGVKD. From the cysteine through the phenylalanine, the CDR3 covers 15 amino acids. CDR3 DNA is the only sequence kept; it has 45 bases, read in frame from the first base. This clone was seen only a few times. Its antigen is not yet known. No base quality information exists; no much larger clone differs at one position. The trial excluded patients who had a history of autoimmune disease or were on systemic immunosuppression. Peripheral blood for TCR sequencing was collected from all dose cohorts at baseline, on cycle 4 day 1, and on cycle 7 day 1. Samples came from an open-label, multicenter, first-in-human phase I dose-escalation trial of ivuxolimab. Adults with locally advanced or metastatic head and neck squamous cell, hepatocellular, melanoma or renal cell carcinoma were enrolled in the trial. Before TCR sequencing, CD4+ T cells and CD8+ T cells from peripheral blood were sorted into separate populations.

Genomic DNA was extracted from sorted cells for sequencing of the TCRbeta CDR3 region. The immunoSEQ Assay was used to sequence the TCRbeta CDR3 regions. The table comes from immuneACCESS by way of TCRdb, which keeps in-frame sequences with V and J called. Part of the clones is missing from these tables; in studies checked, under half for an unresolved V gene and the rest for unknown reasons. Here the sample has 55,000 to 75,000 clones; roughly four fifths occur a single time. The ten largest clones add up to approximately 10% of the sample. Recombination joined TRBV10-3 with TRBJ2-1, with no confidently assigned D gene. The receptor's source is an adult with an advanced solid tumor such as melanoma, head and neck, liver or kidney cancer. Sample: CD4+ or CD8+ T cells sorted from blood, taken in a trial of the OX40 agonist ivuxolimab. The DNA sequence is as follows: TGTGCCATCAGGGATAGTGGGTCTGACGTCAATGAGCAGTTCTTC. Protein translation: CAIRDSGSDVNEQFF.